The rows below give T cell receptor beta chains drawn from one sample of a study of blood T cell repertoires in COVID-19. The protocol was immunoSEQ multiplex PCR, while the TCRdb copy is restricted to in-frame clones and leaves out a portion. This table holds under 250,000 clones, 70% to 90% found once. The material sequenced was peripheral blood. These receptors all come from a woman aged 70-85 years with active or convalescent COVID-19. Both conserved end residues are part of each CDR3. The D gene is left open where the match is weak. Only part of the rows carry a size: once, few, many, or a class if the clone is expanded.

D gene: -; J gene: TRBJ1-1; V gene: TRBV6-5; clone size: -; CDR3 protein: CASGRTPEDTEAFF; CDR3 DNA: TGTGCCAGCGGAAGAACCCCGGAGGACACTGAAGCTTTCTTT
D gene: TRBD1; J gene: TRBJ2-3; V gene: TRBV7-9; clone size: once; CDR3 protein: CASSLGDDRALDTQYF; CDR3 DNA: TGTGCCAGCAGCTTAGGGGACGACAGGGCCCTGGATACGCAGTATTTT
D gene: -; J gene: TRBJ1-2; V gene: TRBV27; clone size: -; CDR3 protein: CASSLGRGVPYGYTF; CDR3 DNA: TGTGCCAGCAGTCTAGGGAGGGGGGTCCCGTATGGCTACACCTTC
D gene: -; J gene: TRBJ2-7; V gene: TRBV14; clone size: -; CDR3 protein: CASSAHRVGGSYEQYF; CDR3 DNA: TGTGCCAGCAGCGCCCACAGGGTGGGGGGGAGCTACGAGCAGTACTTC
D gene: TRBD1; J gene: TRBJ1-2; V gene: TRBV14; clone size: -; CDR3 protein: CASSQEFPGGDYGYTF; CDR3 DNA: TGTGCCAGCAGCCAAGAATTTCCAGGGGGCGACTATGGCTACACCTTC
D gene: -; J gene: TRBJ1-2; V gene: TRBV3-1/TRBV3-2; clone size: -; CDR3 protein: CASSGGGLYGYTF; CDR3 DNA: TGTGCCAGCAGCGGCGGGGGGCTATATGGCTACACCTTC
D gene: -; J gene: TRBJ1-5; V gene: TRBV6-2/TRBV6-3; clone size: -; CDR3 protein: CASSWSETKRGQHF; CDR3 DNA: TGTGCCAGCAGTTGGTCAGAAACTAAGCGGGGCCAGCATTTT
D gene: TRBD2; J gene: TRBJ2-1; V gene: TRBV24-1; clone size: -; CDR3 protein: CATSSAGTSGGVSYNEQFF; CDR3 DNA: TGTGCCACCAGTTCAGCCGGGACTAGCGGGGGGGTATCCTACAATGAGCAGTTCTTC
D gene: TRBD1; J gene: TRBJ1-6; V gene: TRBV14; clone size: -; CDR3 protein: CASSHLGQGAENSPLHF; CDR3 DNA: TGTGCCAGCAGCCATTTGGGACAGGGGGCCGAAAATTCACCCCTCCACTTT
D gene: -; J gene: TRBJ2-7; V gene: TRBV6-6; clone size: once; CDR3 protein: CAYRREGSSYEQYF; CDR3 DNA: TGTGCCTACCGCAGGGAAGGAAGCTCGTACGAGCAGTACTTC
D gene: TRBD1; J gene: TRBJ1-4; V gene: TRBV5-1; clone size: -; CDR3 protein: CASSSRTGVNNEKLFF; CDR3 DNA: TGCGCCAGCAGCTCGAGGACAGGGGTGAATAATGAAAAACTGTTTTTT
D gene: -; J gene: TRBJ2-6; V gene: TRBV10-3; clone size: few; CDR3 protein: CASSGGEANVLTF; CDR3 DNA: TGTGCCAGCAGTGGGGGCGAGGCCAACGTCCTGACTTTC
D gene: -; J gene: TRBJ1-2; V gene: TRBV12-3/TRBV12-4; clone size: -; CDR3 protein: CASSSQLVGYTF; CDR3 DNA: TGTGCCAGCAGTTCTCAACTCGTGGGCTACACCTTC
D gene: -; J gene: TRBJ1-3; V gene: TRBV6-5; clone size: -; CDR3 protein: CASSLGAPGNTIYF; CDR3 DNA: TGTGCCAGCAGCCTAGGGGCCCCTGGAAACACCATATATTTT
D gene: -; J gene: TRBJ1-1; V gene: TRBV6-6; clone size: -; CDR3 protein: CASSYDVAQGRAEAFF; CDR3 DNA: TGTGCCAGCAGCTACGATGTAGCACAGGGTAGGGCTGAAGCTTTCTTT
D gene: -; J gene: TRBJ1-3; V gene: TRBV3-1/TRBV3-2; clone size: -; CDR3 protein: CASSLPLSSGNTIYF; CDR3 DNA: TGTGCCAGCAGCCTCCCCTTATCCTCTGGAAACACCATATATTTT
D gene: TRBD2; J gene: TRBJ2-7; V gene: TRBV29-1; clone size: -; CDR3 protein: CSFQRGSSYEQYF; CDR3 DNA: TGCAGCTTCCAGCGGGGAAGCTCCTACGAGCAGTACTTC